There are a few counts of the clone carrying this T cell receptor beta chain. Antigen unknown. MiXCR, run by TCRdb on the reads, gives a single entry per CDR3 protein. The sample consists of roughly 760,000 distinct CDR3 sequences, approximately 40% of them appearing once. This sample was taken from a study of T cell repertoires in cytomegalovirus infection. Study details: CMV infection together with matching HLA type was indicated by public TCR beta signatures.

General observations from the study: Within the response measured ex vivo, HLA-C-restricted CMV-specific TCR beta clonotypes were dominant.

The sequenced sample was PBMCs. The clonotype comes from a human donor in good health (CMV status not recorded). Some clones in this sample may be carry-over from other donors' samples.

The CDR3 nucleotides are TGTGCCAGCAGTGACATTCGGGACATTTATAGCAATCAGCCCCAGCATTTT. Amino acid sequence: CASSDIRDIYSNQPQHF. This sequence joins TRBV6-4 and TRBJ1-5; a weak D match, TRBD1 (6 bases). Trimming removed 2 bases from V and 0 bases from J, with 14 bases in between. The CDR3 loop spans 17 amino acids. Germline CDR1 MRHNA, CDR2 SNTAGT.